The entry that follows covers one T cell receptor (beta chain) sequence. In its sample, this clonotype was seen a few times. No cognate antigen has been identified for it. No base qualities exist here, and no much larger clone lies one base off it. This sample is part of a study of T cells in Graves' hyperthyroidism and ophthalmopathy (dated by TCRdb to about 2019). In terms of the full investigation: Peripheral blood was collected at initial diagnosis, before any treatment. To identify TCR V-J signatures that set the groups apart, the researchers used a discovery cohort of 90 to 100 patients, made up of approximately 43 with Graves' ophthalmopathy and 57 with stable Graves' hyperthyroidism. Prospective prediction of ophthalmopathy was tested in an independent validation cohort of fewer than 20 hyperthyroidism patients and roughly 16 patients who later progressed to ophthalmopathy. For training and testing, the 110 or so patients in the discovery cohort were randomly divided in a 7:3 ratio. In addition, the study compared T-cell repertoires in thyroid tissue and in blood from roughly 6 Graves' hyperthyroidism patients. After sampling, hyperthyroidism patients received methimazole starting at 30 mg daily, and ophthalmopathy patients received high-dose intravenous methylprednisolone. The paper describes TCR Vbeta CDR3 sequencing of 135 peripheral blood samples, made up of under 50 ophthalmopathy patients, roughly 72 hyperthyroidism patients and roughly 17 progressor patients. Overall study outcomes, separate from this receptor: No statistical method was used to fix the sample size in advance, and group allocation was not hidden from the investigators. In cross-validation, a model built on a 13 V-J signature told ophthalmopathy apart from stable hyperthyroidism with 85% to 90% sensitivity and approximately 81% specificity, and in testing the same model reached 80%/75%. During validation, the model predicted progression to ophthalmopathy a median of approximately 6.5 months ahead of onset, with more than 60% sensitivity and 72% to 80% specificity. Most expanded thyroid clonotypes (frequency above 0.001) were also found in blood, which suggests that blood repertoires may mirror thyroid immune responses.

TCR beta CDR3 regions were amplified from RNA transcripts. A first-round RT-PCR of the TCR CDR3 used the HTBI primer set with the Qiagen OneStep RT-PCR kit. Libraries were constructed in a second round of multiplex PCR, after which size selection and purification were carried out. Paired-end sequencing of the libraries was performed with 100 bp reads on an Illumina HiSeq2000. Processing in the source paper ran as follows. SOAPnuke was used to process the raw data, removing reads that contained adapters or uncalled bases, had a mean Phred below 15, or lacked an exact match to the constant primer or identifier. COPE v1.2.5 was used to merge the high-quality paired reads, and each unique nucleotide sequence was defined as a clonotype. MiTCR v1.1 was used to align clonotypes to the IMGT TRBV, TRBD and TRBJ reference segments. Analysis was restricted to V-J combinations with a frequency above 0.0001, which covered 98% to 99.2% of repertoires. A TCS score was defined as the ratio of F50 (clonal expansion) to E x V (chaos), with BLOSUM62-based TCRdist applied between CDR3 peptides within each V-J. Welch's t-statistics and random forest reduced around 510 V-J features to 10 to 15, which were used in a naive Bayes classifier (R e1071). The public reads were quality trimmed at Q25 with fastp and then assembled into clones with MiXCR by TCRdb, keeping productive beta chains. Each CDR3 protein appears once, grouped with its most common genes and DNA. These V and J calls are TCRdb output, not the study's own analysis. Recorded for this sample are approximately 400,000 distinct CDR3 sequences; about a sixth of them occurred a single time. Of the sample, around 14% falls within the top ten clones.

A patient counted as having stable Graves' hyperthyroidism if no progression to ophthalmopathy occurred over 18 months of follow-up. Hyperthyroidism patients were newly diagnosed, had a disease duration of under 2 months, and were aged 18 to 65 years. Any patient with an uncontrolled infection, another autoimmune disease, pregnancy or lactation was excluded. Diagnoses were based on clinical symptoms, serum thyroxine and TRAb, thyroid ultrasound and orbital computed tomography. Ficoll-Paque density gradient centrifugation was used to isolate PBMCs from around 10 ml of fresh peripheral blood. Trizol reagent was used to extract total RNA, and RNA quality was then checked on an Agilent 2100 Bioanalyzer. There are 15 amino acids in the CDR3, from cysteine to phenylalanine inclusive. The DNA shown is the 45-base CDR3, in frame from base 1. The V end gives up 3 bases and the J end 4 bases, leaving 3 bases in the junction not matched to a gene. The germline V gene specifies KGHDR as CDR1 and SFDVKD as CDR2.

Sequencing was performed on blood. The source of this sequence is a woman aged 18-29 years with Graves' hyperthyroidism. The chain was built from TRBV24-1 and TRBJ2-1; TRBD1 lines up with 9 middle nucleotides. The CDR3 region reads CATSDTGTGYNEQFF. DNA sequence: TGTGCCACCAGTGATACCGGGACAGGGTACAATGAGCAGTTCTTC.